Listed here are 22 T cell receptor beta chains from one sample, sequenced in a study of cytomegalovirus exposure and HLA in healthy donors. Researchers ran the PCR with 60 Vbeta and 13 Jbeta primers. Repertoires were generated with immunoSEQ multiplex PCR, while TCRdb's copy carries only in-frame clones and drops some. This sample has some 110,000 clones, with just under 70% found just once. The material sequenced was PBMCs. These TCRs come from a man aged 25 to 40 in good health and CMV-seropositive.

The DNA for the CDR3 is TGCGCCAGCAGCCAATCACCGGGACTAGCGGACCTTAGCACAGATACGCAGTATTTT. It yields the protein CASSQSPGLADLSTDTQYF. The chain joins TRBV4-1 to TRBJ2-3; TRBD2 aligns across 11 bases. The CDR3 is made up of 19 amino acids. With 2 bases clipped from V and 0 bases from J, the junction kept 10 bases outside the gene matches. Germline-derived CDR1 and CDR2 are MGHRA and YSYEKL.

The chain couples TRBV29-1 to TRBJ1-2; D remains unclear. CDR3 length equals 12 residues. The germline gives CDR1 SQVTM, CDR2 ANQGSEA. Between the trimmed V and J ends, which lost 5 bases and 3 bases, there was a span of 10 bases. The CDR3 protein is CSVRHDYYGYTF. CDR3 in DNA: TGCAGCGTTCGTCATGACTACTATGGCTACACCTTC.

V is TRBV6-5 and J is TRBJ1-2, with D maybe TRBD1 (6 bases). The CDR3 extends over 16 amino acids. V gave up 0 bases and J gave up 0 bases, with 11 bases separating them. CDR1 is MNHEY, CDR2 SVGAGI, per germline. The CDR3 bases are TGTGCCAGCAGTTACTCCTGGACAGTAGCTAACTATGGCTACACCTTC. This encodes CASSYSWTVANYGYTF.

The genes are TRBV7-8 and TRBJ2-7, with a weak D call TRBD2 (6 bases). Trimming removed 3 bases from V and 2 bases from J, with 8 bases in between. Looked up from germline, CDR1 is SGHVS and CDR2 is FQNEAQ. This CDR3 is built from 13 residues. The CDR3 spells CASSLDYAYEQYF. The CDR3 bases are TGTGCCAGCAGCTTGGACTACGCCTACGAGCAGTACTTC.

The chain links TRBV30 to TRBJ2-3; unclear D gene. CDR3 size: 14 residues. The germline CDR1 and CDR2 sequences are GTSNPN and SVGIG (reference sequence). The V and J ends lost 0 bases and 6 bases respectively, with 13 bases between them. For the CDR3, the DNA is TGTGCCTGGAGTGTATCTTCCCTTTCGGATACGCAGTATTTT. It encodes CAWSVSSLSDTQYF.

The rearrangement links TRBV5-1 to TRBJ1-1; D remains ambiguous. The CDR3 is 14 residues long. With 3 bases removed from V and 5 bases from J, the gap between germline ends came to 14 bases. Germline CDR1 and CDR2: SGHRS and YFSETQ. CDR3 residues: CASSSDGVRTEAFF. The DNA of the CDR3 is TGCGCCAGCAGCTCGGACGGGGTTCGGACTGAAGCTTTCTTT.

The chain is built from TRBV5-4 and TRBJ2-5, with 15 bases lining up with TRBD2. CDR3 length: 19 residues. The V segment lost 0 bases and the J segment 4 bases; nucleotides outside the gene matches: 10. CDR1 is SGHNT, CDR2 YYREEE, per germline (reference sequence). CDR3 sequence: CASSLEGLAGGPGRETQYF. The CDR3 nucleotides are TGTGCCAGCAGCTTGGAAGGACTAGCGGGGGGGCCGGGTAGAGAGACCCAGTACTTC.

The rearrangement joins TRBV4-1 to TRBJ1-2; 7 bases match TRBD1. CDR3 size: 14 residues. The germline V gene has CDR1 MGHRA and CDR2 YSYEKL. Trimming cost V 0 bases and J 5 bases; bases outside gene matches: 3. This CDR3 reads CASSQEDRVYGYTF. The CDR3 DNA follows: TGCGCCAGCAGCCAAGAAGACAGGGTATATGGCTACACCTTC.

The chain is built from TRBV11-2 and TRBJ1-5; perhaps TRBD1 as D (5 bases). The CDR3 spans 16 residues. CDR1 and CDR2 (germline): SGHAT, FQNNGV. The V end lost 3 bases, the J end lost 3 bases, and 15 bases lay between the germline ends. DNA of the CDR3: TGTGCCAGCAGCTTGGGGCCGGGCGGTATCAATCAGCCCCAGCATTTT. Protein: CASSLGPGGINQPQHF. The full variable domain, completed using reference TRBV11-2 and TRBJ1-5, is EAGVAQSPRYKIIEKRQSVAFWCNPISGHATLYWYQQILGQGPKLLIQFQNNGVVDDSQLPKDRFSAERLKGVDSTLKIQPAKLEDSAVYLCASSLGPGGINQPQHFGDGTRLSIL.

This clone was counted a single time. The chain has TRBV7-2 and TRBJ2-1, with 9 bases matching TRBD2. The CDR3 contains 15 residues. V gave up 3 bases and J gave up 6 bases; unmatched junction bases: 6. Germline lookup yields CDR1 SGHTA and CDR2 FQGNSA. The CDR3: CASSFLAGVANEQFF. CDR3 DNA sequence: TGTGCCAGCAGCTTTTTAGCGGGAGTGGCCAATGAGCAGTTCTTC.

J is TRBJ1-4 and V is TRBV7-9; maybe TRBD1 (5 bases). The germline CDR1 and CDR2 sequences are SEHNR and FQNEAQ (reference sequence). The CDR3 has 15 residues. The V gene lost 5 bases and the J gene lost 7 bases, with 17 bases spanning the gap. The CDR3 DNA reads as TGTGCCAGCAGCCTCGACGGGGGGAGGGGTGAAAAACTGTTTTTT. It translates to CASSLDGGRGEKLFF.

This chain links TRBV27 with TRBJ1-1; TRBD1 matches 7 bases. The CDR3 sequence is 12 residues long. V shed 3 bases and J 6 bases; nucleotides not matched to a gene: 1. From germline, CDR1 is MNHEY and CDR2 SMNVEV (reference sequence). Here the CDR3 reads CASSFRGSEAFF. For the CDR3, the DNA is TGTGCCAGCAGTTTCAGGGGGTCTGAAGCTTTCTTT.

The rearrangement joins TRBV30 to TRBJ1-2; D is uncertain. V lost 8 bases and J lost 1, with 26 bases in between. This CDR3 is 17 amino acids long. Looked up from germline, CDR1 is GTSNPN and CDR2 is SVGIG (reference sequence). For the CDR3, the DNA is TGTGCCCAATACATGGACTACTCCATTCTTCTTAACTATGGCTACACCTTC. Its translation is CAQYMDYSILLNYGYTF.

This sequence joins TRBV7-2 and TRBJ2-3, with D perhaps TRBD2 (6 bases). Germline assignment: CDR1 SGHTA and CDR2 FQGNSA. Trimming pared 4 bases from V and 0 bases from J, leaving 14 bases between. This CDR3 spans 16 amino acids. CDR3 sequence (DNA): TGTGCCAGCAGCTCGCTGGGGCGGGGAAGCACAGATACGCAGTATTTT. This encodes CASSSLGRGSTDTQYF.

Only a few counts were recorded for this clone. This sequence joins TRBV9 and TRBJ1-2; 10 bases align to TRBD1. Per germline, CDR1 SGDLS and CDR2 YYNGEE. After removal of 0 bases from V and 3 bases from J, the junction contained 8 bases not matched to a gene. The CDR3 is 17 residues long. Here the CDR3 DNA reads TGTGCCAGCAGCGTAGATTATGACAGGGGGCTTTACTATGGCTACACCTTC. Translating gives CASSVDYDRGLYYGYTF.

The chain has TRBV7-2 and TRBJ1-1; D call uncertain. The length of the CDR3 is 13 residues. Germline loops: CDR1 SGHTA, CDR2 FQGNSA. The V end was cut by 1 base, the J end by 4 bases, with 7 bases between. CDR3 protein: CASSLGEGTEAFF. CDR3 bases: TGTGCCAGCAGCTTAGGGGAGGGCACTGAAGCTTTCTTT. Full variable domain (missing parts from reference TRBV7-2 and TRBJ1-1): GAGVSQSPSNKVTEKGKDVELRCDPISGHTALYWYRQSLGQGLEFLIYFQGNSAPDKSGLPSDRFSAERTGGSVSTLTIQRTQQEDSAVYLCASSLGEGTEAFFGQGTRLTVV.

In its sample, this clone was seen once. The CDR3 region is CASSQEERDGTQYF. As DNA, the CDR3 is TGCGCCAGCAGCCAAGAGGAACGGGATGGGACCCAGTACTTC. This chain connects TRBV4-3 to TRBJ2-5; possible D gene TRBD2, 5 bases. With 0 bases removed from V and 7 bases from J, the gap between germline ends came to 12 bases. The CDR3 contains 14 residues. CDR1 and CDR2 from the germline V gene are LGHNA and YSLEER.

V and J are TRBV2 and TRBJ2-1; 16 bases match TRBD2. The CDR3 sequence is 17 residues long. Unmatched junction bases numbered 4, after V lost 2 bases and J lost 6 bases. Germline CDR1 reads SNHLY; CDR2 reads FYNNEI. CDR3 coding DNA: TGTGCCAGCAGTGAAATAGGGACTAGCGGGAGGGCCAATGAGCAGTTCTTC. This translates into CASSEIGTSGRANEQFF.

The chain combines TRBV9 with TRBJ1-1; no clear D. Trimming shortened V by 4 bases and J by 0 bases, and 13 bases separated the two germline ends. CDR3 size: 15 residues. Germline V CDR1 and CDR2: SGDLS, YYNGEE. CDR3 region: CASSPSGSVNTEAFF. In nucleotides, the CDR3 is TGTGCCAGCAGCCCTTCAGGTTCGGTGAACACTGAAGCTTTCTTT.

The chain combines TRBV6-1 with TRBJ2-7, with 7 bases fitting TRBD2. The CDR3 totals 17 residues. The J segment lost 0 bases and the V segment lost 4 bases, leaving 12 bases of the junction unmatched. Germline V gene sequence: CDR1 MNHNS, CDR2 SASEGT. CDR3 nucleotide sequence: TGTGCCAGCAGTGGCTTTAAGAGGGGACTAAACTCCTACGAGCAGTACTTC. The encoded protein is CASSGFKRGLNSYEQYF.

The rearrangement uses TRBV6-4 and TRBJ1-1; the match to TRBD1 covers 11 bases. J lost 3 bases, V lost 2 bases, and 5 bases had no gene match. The CDR3 totals 16 residues. The germline V gene has CDR1 MRHNA and CDR2 SNTAGT. The CDR3 here is CASSDTDRGRDTEAFF. The CDR3 DNA is TGTGCCAGCAGTGACACGGACAGGGGGCGCGACACTGAAGCTTTCTTT.

The J gene is TRBJ1-5, the V gene TRBV28, with D possibly matching TRBD1 (5 bases). Germline loops: CDR1 MDHEN, CDR2 SYDVKM. Trimming removed 5 bases from V and 0 bases from J, with 17 bases in between. CDR3 length equals 17 residues. DNA for the CDR3: TGTGCCAGCAGTCTGAGCCCGGGGGGTTTTAGCAATCAGCCCCAGCATTTT. Translating it yields CASSLSPGGFSNQPQHF.